Included here is one TCR beta chain sequence, with context. Data came from immunoSEQ multiplex PCR; TCRdb stores just in-frame clones and leaves some out. Seen here are about 280,000 clones, around 90% observed once, and the top ten hold roughly 1.5%. This CDR3 contains 15 residues. J was trimmed by 2 bases and V by 0 bases; bases with no gene match: 3. CDR1 is MDHEN and CDR2 is SYDVKM in the germline V gene. This sample was taken from a study of blood T cell repertoires in COVID-19. Input material: PBMCs or T cells enriched from blood (not recorded which). The TCR was taken from a woman younger than 35 with acute COVID-19. The genes are TRBV28 and TRBJ1-2; the match to TRBD1 covers 7 bases. The CDR3 spells CASSLWGTENYGYTF. CDR3 nucleotides: TGTGCCAGCAGTTTATGGGGGACAGAGAACTATGGCTACACCTTC.